What follows are 28 T cell receptor beta chains derived from one specimen sequenced in a study of graft-versus-host responses after intestinal transplantation (dated by TCRdb to about 2021). The method was the immunoSEQ multiplex PCR assay. Imported from immuneACCESS, the table was reduced by TCRdb to in-frame sequences with V and J called. These copies leave out some clones; in studies compared against another copy, an unresolved V gene accounts for under half, and the cause of the remainder is not known. The table for this sample lists under 55,000 clones; about 91% of them were counted only once. The ten largest clones capture approximately 4.4% of the sample. Sequenced here: PBMCs, sampled 524 days after transplant. The origin of the receptors is a human patient who received an intestinal transplant, so some T cells may come from the graft donor.

The genes are TRBV6-5 and TRBJ2-1, with TRBD2 identical over 10 bases. Germline-derived CDR1 and CDR2 are MNHEY and SVGAGI. CDR3 size: 14 residues. J was trimmed by 6 bases and V by 6 bases; bases with no gene match: 5. CDR3 loop: CASRYSGRLNEQFF. DNA of the CDR3: TGTGCCAGCAGATATAGCGGGAGGCTCAATGAGCAGTTCTTC.

This rearrangement joins TRBV6-1 to TRBJ2-2; TRBD1 agrees at 11 bases. The junction had 2 bases not matched to a gene; V was cut back by 10 bases and J by 4 bases. CDR1 and CDR2 from the germline V gene are MNHNS and SASEGT. This CDR3 region has 13 residues. CDR3 sequence reads: CATGTGGTGELFF. In DNA form, the CDR3 reads TGTGCCACCGGGACAGGGGGCACCGGGGAGCTGTTTTTT.

This clone has only one observation. The J gene is TRBJ1-1, the V gene TRBV5-1; D call uncertain. CDR3 length: 13 amino acids. Germline V gene sequence: CDR1 SGHRS, CDR2 YFSETQ. Deletions cut 2 bases from V and 4 bases from J, with 9 bases between. CDR3: CASSFEVGTEAFF. The CDR3, as DNA: TGCGCCAGCAGCTTCGAGGTTGGCACTGAAGCTTTCTTT.

This clone was observed once. This chain joins TRBV7-6 and TRBJ2-7; D perhaps matches TRBD1 (5 bases). The ends were cut back, 4 bases at V and 4 bases at J, with 11 bases in the middle. The length of the CDR3 is 13 residues. Germline V lookup: CDR1 SGHVS, CDR2 FNYEAQ. CDR3 loop: CASSYDSAYEQYF. DNA for the CDR3: TGTGCCAGCAGCTACGACAGCGCGTACGAGCAGTACTTC.

V and J are TRBV6-1 and TRBJ2-1, with 7 bases that match TRBD1. The CDR3 has 15 amino acids. Germline V gene data show CDR1 as MNHNS and CDR2 as SASEGT. With V trimmed by 5 bases and J by 8 bases, 12 bases remained unmatched. This CDR3 reads CASSPGTDPGHEQFF. CDR3 DNA sequence: TGTGCCAGCAGTCCCGGGACAGACCCTGGACATGAGCAGTTCTTC.

The chain recombines TRBV27 with TRBJ1-2, with TRBD1 identical over 7 bases. The CDR3 runs 16 residues. With V trimmed by 0 bases and J by 4 bases, 8 bases remained unmatched. Looked up from germline, CDR1 is MNHEY and CDR2 is SMNVEV (reference sequence). CDR3 residues: CASSLSLGGRGYGYTF. In DNA, the CDR3 is TGTGCCAGCAGTTTATCGTTAGGGGGCAGGGGCTATGGCTACACCTTC.

The chain uses TRBV4-1 and TRBJ2-1; D is undetermined. This CDR3 comprises 12 residues. The germline gives CDR1 MGHRA, CDR2 YSYEKL. Between the trimmed V and J ends, which lost 1 base and 10 bases, there was a span of 8 bases. Here the CDR3 reads CASSQGRGEQFF. As DNA, the CDR3 is TGCGCCAGCAGCCAAGGACGAGGCGAGCAGTTCTTC.

The V and J genes are TRBV19 and TRBJ2-1; maybe TRBD1 (5 bases). V was cut by 1 base and J by 9 bases, with 13 bases left in between. Germline V gene data show CDR1 as LNHDA and CDR2 as SQIVND (reference sequence). The CDR3 length is 14 residues. The CDR3 sequence: CASSIGGVSSEQFF. The CDR3 bases are TGTGCCAGTAGTATAGGGGGCGTTTCAAGTGAGCAGTTCTTC.

J is TRBJ1-1 and V is TRBV9, with 8 bases that match TRBD1. The CDR3 length is 16 residues. From germline, CDR1 is SGDLS and CDR2 YYNGEE. V shed 4 bases, J shed 4 bases, and the junction held 12 bases outside the gene matches. CDR3 coding DNA: TGTGCCAGCAGCTTCCGACCGGACAGGGTAGGCACTGAAGCTTTCTTT. Translation: CASSFRPDRVGTEAFF.

This sequence joins TRBV18 and TRBJ1-6; 9 bases match TRBD1. CDR3 length: 14 residues. CDR1 is KGHSH and CDR2 is LQKENI in the germline V gene. Trimming removed 6 bases from V and 7 bases from J; junction bases left unmatched: 4. The CDR3: CASSRDRGNSPLHF. The CDR3 nucleotides read TGTGCCAGCTCGCGTGACAGGGGGAATTCACCCCTCCACTTT. The full variable domain, completed using reference TRBV18 and TRBJ1-6, is NAGVMQNPRHLVRRRGQEARLRCSPMKGHSHVYWYRQLPEEGLKFMVYLQKENIIDESGMPKERFSAEFPKEGPSILRIQQVVRGDSAAYFCASSRDRGNSPLHFGNGTRLTVT.

J is TRBJ2-7 and V is TRBV5-5; D uncertain. The CDR3 extends over 13 amino acids. V was cut by 1 base and J by 3 bases, with 8 bases left in between. From germline, CDR1 is SGHKS and CDR2 YYEKEE (reference sequence). The CDR3 sequence: CASSLHPRYEQYF. In DNA, the CDR3 is TGTGCCAGCAGCTTGCACCCGCGCTACGAGCAGTACTTC.

There are a few counts of this clone. This chain links TRBV27 with TRBJ1-2; 8 bases are a match to TRBD1. The germline V gene has CDR1 MNHEY and CDR2 SMNVEV (reference sequence). The CDR3 is made up of 13 amino acids. The V segment lost 8 bases and the J segment 4 bases; nucleotides outside the gene matches: 6. CDR3 coding DNA: TGTGCCAGCTCCGGGACAGGCGTCTATGGCTACACCTTC. It is translated as CASSGTGVYGYTF.

Here the CDR3 DNA reads TGTGCCAGCAGTGAAATGACAGGCTACTCCTACGAGCAGTACTTC. This translates into CASSEMTGYSYEQYF. This chain joins TRBV6-1 and TRBJ2-7, with a weak D call TRBD1 (6 bases). Trimming took 2 bases from V and 0 from J, leaving 11 bases between them. The CDR3 consists of 15 residues. CDR1 is MNHNS, CDR2 SASEGT, per germline.

This clone was counted between two and nine times. This chain joins TRBV6-4 and TRBJ1-1; unclear D gene. With 2 bases removed from V and 1 base from J, the gap between germline ends came to 5 bases. The CDR3 has 13 amino acids. CDR1 and CDR2 (germline): MRHNA, SNTAGT. The CDR3 loop is CASSDQPNTEAFF. CDR3 DNA: TGTGCCAGCAGTGACCAGCCGAACACTGAAGCTTTCTTT.

This clone came up a few times. CDR3 sequence (DNA): TGTGCCTGGAGTGTAGACAGGAGGAACTATGGCTACACCTTC. As protein: CAWSVDRRNYGYTF. The chain has TRBV30 and TRBJ1-2; tentatively, D is TRBD1 (6 bases). From germline, CDR1 is GTSNPN and CDR2 SVGIG (reference sequence). CDR3 length: 14 residues. V shed 0 bases and J shed 2 bases, with 10 bases lying between them.

The rearrangement joins TRBV6-4 to TRBJ2-2; 7 bases line up with TRBD1. After removal of 4 bases from V and 4 bases from J, the junction contained 3 bases not matched to a gene. The V gene's germline CDR1 is MRHNA and CDR2 SNTAGT. The CDR3 contains 14 residues. CDR3 nucleotide sequence: TGTGCCAGCAGTGGGGGACAGACCACCGGGGAGCTGTTTTTT. Translation gives CASSGGQTTGELFF.

CDR3 in amino acids: CASSYILAGVYEQYF. In nucleotides, the CDR3 is TGTGCCAGCAGTTACATTCTAGCGGGGGTTTACGAGCAGTACTTC. V and J are TRBV6-6 and TRBJ2-7, with 10 bases lining up with TRBD2. V dropped 2 bases and J dropped 4; count of bases not matched to a gene: 5. Germline CDR1 and CDR2: MNHNY and SVGAGI (reference sequence). CDR3 size: 15 residues.

This clone has just one count. The genes are TRBV9 and TRBJ1-5, with a possible D match to TRBD1 (5 bases). The CDR3 is made up of 14 amino acids. Germline V CDR1 and CDR2: SGDLS, YYNGEE. V lost 0 bases, J lost 6 bases, and 10 bases lay in between. This CDR3 is CASSVGPQGQPQHF. The CDR3 DNA is TGTGCCAGCAGCGTAGGACCCCAGGGTCAGCCCCAGCATTTT.

This chain connects TRBV6-4 to TRBJ2-4; D is possibly TRBD1 (5 bases). Germline V gene lookup returns CDR1 MRHNA and CDR2 SNTAGT. Trimming took off 2 bases at V and 0 bases at J, with 11 bases between the two ends. The CDR3 length is 16 residues. This chain's CDR3 is CASSDARELAKNIQYF. The CDR3 DNA follows: TGTGCCAGCAGTGACGCCAGGGAACTAGCCAAAAACATTCAGTACTTC.

V is TRBV7-9 and J is TRBJ2-1; no clear D. CDR3 size: 15 residues. Trimming left V 4 bases short and J 0 bases short, with 10 bases between. CDR1 and CDR2 (germline): SEHNR, FQNEAQ (reference sequence). DNA of the CDR3: TGTGCCAGCAGCTCCGCCAGGAGCTCCTACAATGAGCAGTTCTTC. Translated: CASSSARSSYNEQFF.

The chain joins TRBV2 to TRBJ2-7; 9 nucleotides match TRBD2. V dropped 3 bases and J dropped 0; count of bases not matched to a gene: 3. Germline assignment: CDR1 SNHLY and CDR2 FYNNEI. There are 15 residues in the CDR3. CDR3 DNA: TGTGCCAGCAGTGACGGACTAGCGATCTCCTACGAGCAGTACTTC. It encodes CASSDGLAISYEQYF.

CDR3 sequence: CASRFSYEQYF. For the CDR3, the DNA is TGTGCCAGCCGGTTCAGCTACGAGCAGTACTTC. This rearrangement joins TRBV28 to TRBJ2-7, with D uncertain. The CDR3 is 11 amino acids. Germline CDR1 reads MDHEN; CDR2 reads SYDVKM. The V end was cut by 8 bases, the J end by 3 bases, with 8 bases between. Using reference TRBV28 and TRBJ2-7 for the parts outside the CDR3, the full variable domain is DVKVTQSSRYLVKRTGEKVFLECVQDMDHENMFWYRQDPGLGLRLIYFSYDVKMKEKGDIPEGYSVSREKKERFSLILESASTNQTSMYLCASRFSYEQYFGPGTRLTVT.

This chain uses TRBV13 with TRBJ2-7, with unresolved D. CDR1 and CDR2 (germline): PRHDT, FYEKMQ (reference sequence). The CDR3 extends over 13 amino acids. With 0 bases removed from V and 1 base from J, the gap between germline ends came to 4 bases. This CDR3 is CASSLGTSYEQYF. The CDR3 DNA follows: TGTGCCAGCAGCTTAGGGACATCCTACGAGCAGTACTTC.

The chain recombines TRBV5-1 with TRBJ2-1; 14 bases align to TRBD2. Looked up from germline, CDR1 is SGHRS and CDR2 is YFSETQ. V lost 7 bases and J lost 2; bases outside the gene matches: 11. This CDR3 region has 18 residues. CDR3 in amino acids: CASHFGTSGRGAYNEQFF. CDR3 nucleotide sequence: TGCGCCAGCCACTTCGGGACTAGCGGGAGAGGCGCCTACAATGAGCAGTTCTTC.

A single count supports this clone. This chain joins TRBV5-1 and TRBJ2-7; 16 nucleotides match TRBD2. Germline V gives CDR1 SGHRS, CDR2 YFSETQ. This CDR3 is built from 16 residues. V lost 6 bases, J lost 3 bases, and 6 bases stayed unmatched. The CDR3: CASTPGTSGRGYEQYF. CDR3 nucleotide sequence: TGCGCCAGCACCCCCGGGACTAGCGGGAGGGGCTACGAGCAGTACTTC.

This clone has a single count. This chain connects TRBV19 to TRBJ2-1, with D hard to call. Per the germline V gene, CDR1 is LNHDA and CDR2 is SQIVND (reference sequence). Deletions cut 5 bases from V and 2 bases from J, with 7 bases between. This CDR3 contains 13 residues. In nucleotides, the CDR3 is TGTGCCAGTAGTCGGGTAGCCTACAATGAGCAGTTCTTC. Translating gives CASSRVAYNEQFF.

The chain links TRBV7-3 to TRBJ2-3, with 9 bases aligning to TRBD2. Germline loops: CDR1 SGHTA, CDR2 FQGTGA. Unmatched junction bases numbered 5, after V lost 5 bases and J lost 2 bases. This CDR3 is 15 amino acids long. CDR3 DNA: TGTGCCAGCAGCCGAGCGGGAGGAGTCACAGATACGCAGTATTTT. This gives the protein CASSRAGGVTDTQYF. Combining the CDR3 with reference TRBV7-3 and TRBJ2-3 gives the whole variable domain GAGVSQTPSNKVTEKGKYVELRCDPISGHTALYWYRQSLGQGPEFLIYFQGTGAADDSGLPNDRFFAVRPEGSVSTLKIQRTERGDSAVYLCASSRAGGVTDTQYFGPGTRLTVL.

J is TRBJ2-5 and V is TRBV13, with a tentative D call TRBD1 (5 bases). In germline, CDR1 is PRHDT, CDR2 FYEKMQ (reference sequence). Trimming cost V 4 bases and J 5 bases, with 14 bases left between them. The CDR3 covers 14 residues. For the CDR3, the DNA is TGTGCCAGCAGCTCTCCCCTCAGGGTGGAGACCCAGTACTTC. Its protein product is CASSSPLRVETQYF.